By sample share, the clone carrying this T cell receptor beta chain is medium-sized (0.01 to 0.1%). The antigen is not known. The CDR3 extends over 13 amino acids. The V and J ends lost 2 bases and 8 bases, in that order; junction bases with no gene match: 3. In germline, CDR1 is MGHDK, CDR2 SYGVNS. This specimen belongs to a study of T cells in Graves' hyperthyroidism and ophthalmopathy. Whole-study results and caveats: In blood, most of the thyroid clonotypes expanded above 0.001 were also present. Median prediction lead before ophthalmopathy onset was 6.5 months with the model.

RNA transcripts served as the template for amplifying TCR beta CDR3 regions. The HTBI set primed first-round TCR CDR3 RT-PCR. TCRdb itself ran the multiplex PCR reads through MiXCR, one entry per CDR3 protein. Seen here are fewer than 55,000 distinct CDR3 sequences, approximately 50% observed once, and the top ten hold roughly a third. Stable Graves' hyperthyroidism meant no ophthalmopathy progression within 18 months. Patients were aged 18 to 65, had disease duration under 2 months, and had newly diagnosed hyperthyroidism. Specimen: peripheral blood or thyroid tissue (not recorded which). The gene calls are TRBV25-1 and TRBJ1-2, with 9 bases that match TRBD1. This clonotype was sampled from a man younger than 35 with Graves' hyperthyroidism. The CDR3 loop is CASSETGGRGYTF. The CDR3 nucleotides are TGTGCCAGCAGTGAAACAGGGGGCAGGGGCTACACCTTC.